This TCR beta chain was documented in a study of CD8 T cells in ankylosing spondylitis. CDR3 size: 14 residues. Trimming took 0 bases from V and 0 from J, leaving 9 bases between them. The V gene's germline CDR1 is SQVTM and CDR2 ANQGSEA. TCRdb reprocessed the 5' RACE reads with MiXCR, giving one entry per CDR3 protein. The sample contains just over 350,000 distinct CDR3 sequences, approximately 22% of which appear only once. The chain joins TRBV29-1 to TRBJ2-7; no reliable D call. The clonotype was recovered from a male donor with ankylosing spondylitis or in good health (not recorded which). Sequenced input: blood, either unsorted or a sorted T cell fraction (not recorded which). In DNA, the CDR3 is TGCAGCGTTGAAGACGAAGGTAGCTCCTACGAGCAGTACTTC. Translating gives CSVEDEGSSYEQYF.